The 3 T cell receptor beta chains below all came from one sample that was sequenced in a study of blood T cell repertoires in COVID-19. This table comes from immunoSEQ multiplex PCR, and its TCRdb copy is limited to in-frame clones, with some not included. The sample lists a few hundred thousand clones; about 86% were seen once. Sequenced material: peripheral blood. The origin of the receptors is a man in his sixties who had recovered from COVID-19.

V usage is TRBV10-1 and J usage is TRBJ2-3; D ambiguous. Germline CDR1 reads WNHNN; CDR2 reads SYGVQD (reference sequence). V shed 3 bases and J shed 2 bases, with 3 bases lying between them. The CDR3 spans 12 residues. Written as DNA, the CDR3 is TGCGCCAGCAGTGACTACACAGATACGCAGTATTTT. Residues: CASSDYTDTQYF.

The gene calls are TRBV5-1 and TRBJ1-3; D is unclear. The CDR3 extends over 15 amino acids. Germline CDR1 is SGHRS and CDR2 is YFSETQ. V was clipped by 0 bases and J by 0 bases, with 7 bases between them. In DNA form, the CDR3 reads TGCGCCAGCAGCTTGGTTCCGTACTCTGGAAACACCATATATTTT. This gives the protein CASSLVPYSGNTIYF.

The chain is built from TRBV28 and TRBJ2-7; D possibly corresponds to TRBD2 (5 bases). Trimming removed 5 bases from V and 0 bases from J, with 20 bases in between. CDR1 and CDR2 (germline): MDHEN, SYDVKM. This CDR3 spans 17 amino acids. The CDR3 here is CASSPQGRGPGSYEQYF. The CDR3 nucleotides are TGTGCCAGCAGTCCCCAAGGGAGAGGTCCGGGCTCCTACGAGCAGTACTTC.